This T cell receptor (beta chain) originates from a study of PD-1 blockade in classical Hodgkin lymphoma. Study outcomes and limitations: Complete responders' diversity at baseline resembled that of newly diagnosed patients. Those patients who began receiving nivolumab less than 1 year after ASCT had lower diversity, and they were excluded. Newly diagnosed patients were reported to start with lower TCR diversity than healthy donors. CD4+ TCR diversity, unlike CD8+, rose significantly by C4D1.

Data came from immunoSEQ multiplex PCR; TCRdb stores just in-frame clones and leaves some out. The sample yields about 6,300 clones, 85% to 90% seen once. Germline V gene lookup returns CDR1 SNHLY and CDR2 FYNNEI. The V end lost 6 bases, the J end lost 1 base, and 12 bases lay between the germline ends. The CDR3 length is 14 residues. This clone was detected a few times. Its antigen is undetermined. Relapses following autologous stem cell transplantation were seen in all patients, with brentuximab vedotin exposure varying. The sample here was peripheral blood mononuclear cells (PBMCs), taken before the second cycle of nivolumab. The TCR was taken from a human donor with classical Hodgkin lymphoma. V is TRBV2 and J is TRBJ1-1; D is undetermined. This CDR3 reads CASRVRERNTEAFF. The CDR3 bases are TGTGCCAGCAGGGTCCGGGAGAGGAACACTGAAGCTTTCTTT.